These T cell receptor beta chains were read from a single sample in a study of blood T cell repertoires in COVID-19. Clones were sequenced by immunoSEQ multiplex PCR, and TCRdb holds only the in-frame ones, with some missing. Here the sample spans 70,000 or so clones, over 85% being singletons. Sequencing used peripheral blood. These receptors all stem from a human donor in a cohort sampled during active COVID-19. Both conserved end residues are part of each CDR3. Fields, in order: D gene, J gene, clone size, V gene, CDR3 DNA, CDR3 protein. A D gene is named only where the DNA matches it firmly. Not every row has a clone size; where given, it reads once, few, many or a size class.

>NA|TRBJ2-1|once|TRBV27
TGTGCCAGCAGTAACTTTGCTACCAAGACCTACAATGAGCAGTTCTTC
CASSNFATKTYNEQFF
>TRBD2|TRBJ2-4|NA|TRBV5-1
TGCGCCAGCAGCTTGAGGGGACTAGCGGGATGGGACAAAAACATTCAGTACTTC
CASSLRGLAGWDKNIQYF
>TRBD1|TRBJ2-3|NA|TRBV28
TGTGCCAGCAGTTACGGGACAGGGGACGTCTGGGGCACAGATACGCAGTATTTT
CASSYGTGDVWGTDTQYF
>TRBD2|TRBJ2-7|NA|TRBV12-5
TGTGCTAGTGGTTTGGTCGGGGGGGAGCAGTACTTC
CASGLVGGEQYF
>NA|TRBJ2-7|NA|TRBV5-4
TGTGCCAGCAGCTTGGATGAGGGAGTGAGCGAGCAGTACTTC
CASSLDEGVSEQYF
>NA|TRBJ1-1|NA|TRBV3-1/TRBV3-2
TGTGCCAGCAGCCAAGATCCTGGTACGGGGGCTTTCTTT
CASSQDPGTGAFF
>NA|TRBJ2-5|NA|TRBV29-1
TGCAGCTTCGGACAGATCAAAGAGACCCAGTACTTC
CSFGQIKETQYF
>TRBD1|TRBJ2-1|NA|TRBV7-8
TGTGCCAGCAGCTTAGCTTGGACAGGGGGCCTCGATGAGCAGTTCTTC
CASSLAWTGGLDEQFF
>TRBD2|TRBJ2-1|NA|TRBV7-2
TGTGCCAGCACCCTGGGACTAGCGGTCCGCTCCTACAATGAGCAGTTCTTC
CASTLGLAVRSYNEQFF
>NA|TRBJ1-1|NA|TRBV9
TGTGCCAGCAGCGTAGGTGGTCAGTTGAACACTGAAGCTTTCTTT
CASSVGGQLNTEAFF
>NA|TRBJ1-1|NA|TRBV19
TGTGCCAGTAGTATCACAGGGATGAACACTGAAGCTTTCTTT
CASSITGMNTEAFF
>NA|TRBJ2-5|NA|TRBV3-1/TRBV3-2
TGTGCCAGCAGCCAAATGGGAGCAGAGACCCAGTACTTC
CASSQMGAETQYF
>TRBD2|TRBJ2-7|NA|TRBV2
TGTGCCAGCACCAAAGGACTAGCGGGCCGGCGGGGCGTGTCCTACGAGCAGTACTTC
CASTKGLAGRRGVSYEQYF
>TRBD2|TRBJ2-4|NA|TRBV2
TGTGCCAGCGGGACTAGACTAGCAGTCCTAGCCAAAAACATTCAGTACTTC
CASGTRLAVLAKNIQYF
>TRBD2|TRBJ2-1|NA|TRBV7-9
TGTGCCAGCAGCTCTATAGCGGGGGGGTACAATGAGCAGTTCTTC
CASSSIAGGYNEQFF
>TRBD2|TRBJ2-5|NA|TRBV11-3
TGTGCCAGCAGCTTAGACGGACTAGGATCGGCCCAGTACTTC
CASSLDGLGSAQYF
>TRBD1|TRBJ2-5|NA|TRBV2
TGTGCCAGCAGTCCGACAGGGCGGGAGACCCAGTACTTC
CASSPTGRETQYF
>NA|TRBJ2-5|NA|TRBV7-9
TGTGCCAGCTCACAGGAGTCCCAGTACTTC
CASSQESQYF
>TRBD2|TRBJ2-7|NA|TRBV5-1
TGCGCCAGCAGCTTGGTCAGCGGGGTTTCCTACGAGCAGTACTTC
CASSLVSGVSYEQYF
>NA|TRBJ2-1|NA|TRBV5-1
TGCGCCAGCAGCTTGGATCAGGGAGGAACAAGAAATGAGCAGTTCTTC
CASSLDQGGTRNEQFF
>NA|TRBJ2-3|NA|TRBV10-3
TGTGCCATCAGTGAGTCTCGGTCCGGCACAGATACGCAGTATTTT
CAISESRSGTDTQYF
>NA|TRBJ2-6|NA|TRBV30
TGTGCCTGGAGTGCAGGACACTCTGGGGCCAACGTCCTGACTTTC
CAWSAGHSGANVLTF